Below, one TCR beta chain is given with its context. This specimen comes from a study of blood T cell repertoires in COVID-19. TCRdb's copy holds only in-frame clones and misses some; the assay was immunoSEQ multiplex PCR. The top ten hold approximately 3% of the sample, which has nearly 350,000 clones, over 70% seen once. The germline CDR1 and CDR2 sequences are LNHDA and SQIVND (reference sequence). This CDR3 contains 13 residues. V was trimmed by 8 bases and J by 6 bases, leaving 16 bases between them. Sequencing was done on a sample of peripheral blood. The chain uses TRBV19 and TRBJ1-2; D not certain. This sequence originates from a man between 25 and 39 years old with active or convalescent COVID-19. The CDR3 nucleotides read TGTGCCAGTCGGGAAAGACGGACGGATGGCTACACCTTC. Its protein product is CASRERRTDGYTF.